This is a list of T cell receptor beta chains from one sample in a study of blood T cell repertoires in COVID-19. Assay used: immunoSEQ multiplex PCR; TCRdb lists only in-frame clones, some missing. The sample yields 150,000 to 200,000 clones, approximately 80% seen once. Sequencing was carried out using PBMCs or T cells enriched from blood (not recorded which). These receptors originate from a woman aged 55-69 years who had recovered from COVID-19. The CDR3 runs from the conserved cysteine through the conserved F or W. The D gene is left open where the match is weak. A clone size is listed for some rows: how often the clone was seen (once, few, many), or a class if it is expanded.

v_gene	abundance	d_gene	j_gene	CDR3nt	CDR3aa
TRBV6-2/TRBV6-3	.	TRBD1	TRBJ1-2	TGTGCCAGCAGTTACCCCACAGGGGTGGGATATGGCTACACCTTC	CASSYPTGVGYGYTF
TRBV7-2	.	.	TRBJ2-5	TGTGCCAGCAGCTTCTACGGTGGAAGCGGCGGCGAGACCCAGTACTTC	CASSFYGGSGGETQYF
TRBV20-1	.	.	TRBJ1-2	TGCAGTGCTAGTGACCGGACTTGGGGCTATGGCTACACCTTC	CSASDRTWGYGYTF
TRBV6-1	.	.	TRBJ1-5	TGTGCCAGCAGTGACGGAGGATATAGCAATCAGCCCCAGCATTTT	CASSDGGYSNQPQHF
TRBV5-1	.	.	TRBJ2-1	TGCGCCAGCAGGGACACGAGCTCCTACAATGAGCAGTTCTTC	CASRDTSSYNEQFF
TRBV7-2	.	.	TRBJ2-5	TGTGCCAGCAGCACCGGAGGGATACTTGTGGAGACCCAGTACTTC	CASSTGGILVETQYF
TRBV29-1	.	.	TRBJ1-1	TGCAGCGCCGCGGGGGCTTTCTTT	CSAAGAFF
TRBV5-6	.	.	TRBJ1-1	TGTGCCAGCAGCCCCGGTCGGGGGATGAACACTGAAGCTTTCTTT	CASSPGRGMNTEAFF
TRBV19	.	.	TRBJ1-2	TGTGCCAGTAGGGTCGGACCACAGGGAGATGGCTACACCTTC	CASRVGPQGDGYTF
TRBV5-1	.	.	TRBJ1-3	TGCGCCAGCAGCTTGGTGGGCTCGGCATTTGGAAACACCATATATTTT	CASSLVGSAFGNTIYF
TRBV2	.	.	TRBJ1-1	TGTGCCAGCAGTGTTGACAGTAGGGAAGCTTTCTTT	CASSVDSREAFF
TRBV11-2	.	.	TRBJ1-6	TGTGCCAGCAGTCTGAACCCGAGGAGCTCCTATAATTCACCCCTCCACTTT	CASSLNPRSSYNSPLHF
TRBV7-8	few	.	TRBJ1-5	TGTGCCAGCAGCTTAATTGTAGGGGGATCTTATAGCAATCAGCCCCAGCATTTT	CASSLIVGGSYSNQPQHF
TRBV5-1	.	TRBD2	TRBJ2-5	TGCGCCAGCAGCAGTATGGCTAGCGGAGAGACCCAGTACTTC	CASSSMASGETQYF
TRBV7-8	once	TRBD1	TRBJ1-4	TGTGCCAGCAGCCTCACCTCAGGGGGCGGGTCCGAAAAACTGTTTTTT	CASSLTSGGGSEKLFF
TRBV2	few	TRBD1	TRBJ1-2	TGTGCCAGCACCGCAACAGGGGTCTATGGCTACACCTTC	CASTATGVYGYTF
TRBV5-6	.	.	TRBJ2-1	TGTGCCAGCAGCTTTGGCAATGCAGCCTACAATGAGCAGTTCTTC	CASSFGNAAYNEQFF
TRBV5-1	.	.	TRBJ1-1	TGCGCCAGCAGTTACGGGGACACTGAAGCTTTCTTT	CASSYGDTEAFF
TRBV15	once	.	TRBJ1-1	TGTGCCACCAGCAGAGCAGGGGCTGAAGCTTTCTTT	CATSRAGAEAFF
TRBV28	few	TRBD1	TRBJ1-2	TGTGCCAGCAGTTTAAGTAGGGGACAGGGGGCAGACTATGGCTACACCTTC	CASSLSRGQGADYGYTF
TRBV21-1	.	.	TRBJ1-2	TGTGCCAGCAGCAACCGGGACAGCTATGGCTACACCTTC	CASSNRDSYGYTF
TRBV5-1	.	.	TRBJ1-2	TGCGCCAGCAGCCCCCGTGGAGGGGATGGCTACACCTTC	CASSPRGGDGYTF
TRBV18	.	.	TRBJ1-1	TGTGCCAGCTCACCCCTTGGGGGGTTGGGCACTGAAGCTTTCTTT	CASSPLGGLGTEAFF
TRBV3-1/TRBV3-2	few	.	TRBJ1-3	TGTGCCAGCAGCCAAGTCCTTCTGACAGCCTCTGGAAACACCATATATTTT	CASSQVLLTASGNTIYF
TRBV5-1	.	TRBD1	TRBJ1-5	TGCGCCAGCAGTTTCACAGGGGGTCGGCAGCCCCAGCATTTT	CASSFTGGRQPQHF
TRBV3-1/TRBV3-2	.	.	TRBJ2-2	TGTGCCAGCAGCCAAGTTCGGGGCGGGGAGCTGTTTTTT	CASSQVRGGELFF
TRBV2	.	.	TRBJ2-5	TGTGCCAGCACCGAGGAAGGGACCCAGTACTTC	CASTEEGTQYF
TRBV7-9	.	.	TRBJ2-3	TGTGCCAGCATAGAACAGGTCACAGATACGCAGTATTTT	CASIEQVTDTQYF
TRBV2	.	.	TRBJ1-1	TGTGCCAGCAGTGAAGGGAGGAAGACTGAAGCTTTCTTT	CASSEGRKTEAFF
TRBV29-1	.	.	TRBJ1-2	TGCAGCGCCGGGGAAAGTGGTGGCTACACCTTC	CSAGESGGYTF
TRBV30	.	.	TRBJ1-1	TGTGCCTGGAGAGAGACGGGACACAGGAACACTGAAGCTTTCTTT	CAWRETGHRNTEAFF
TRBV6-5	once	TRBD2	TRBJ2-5	TGTGCCAGCAGTTACTCTACTAGCGGGGGGAGAGGGACCCAGTACTTC	CASSYSTSGGRGTQYF
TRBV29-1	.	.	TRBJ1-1	TGCAGCGCCGCGGAGGGGACGAACACTGAAGCTTTCTTT	CSAAEGTNTEAFF
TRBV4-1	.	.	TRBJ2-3	TGCGCCAGCAGCCAAGATCCCTTACTAGCTGGCCTAACAGATACGCAGTATTTT	CASSQDPLLAGLTDTQYF
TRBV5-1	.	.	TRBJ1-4	TGCGCCAGCAGGGAACAGGGTCAGGGTGAAAAACTGTTTTTT	CASREQGQGEKLFF